One and the same sample provided the 9 T cell receptor beta chains below, sequenced in a study of T cell repertoires in cytomegalovirus infection. TCRdb analysed the reads with MiXCR anew, one entry per CDR3 protein. The table has some 200,000 distinct CDR3 sequences, roughly 9% seen once. Source material: PBMCs. Source of these receptors: a human donor in good health (CMV status not recorded). Some clones in this sample may be carry-over from other donors' samples.

The chain couples TRBV12-3 or TRBV12-4 to TRBJ1-1; D gene ambiguous. The CDR3 contains 17 residues. Trimming left V 1 base short and J 0 bases short, with 15 bases between. CDR3 region: CASSLETHFEMNTEAFF. DNA for the CDR3: TGTGCCAGCAGTTTAGAGACACACTTTGAAATGAACACTGAAGCTTTCTTT.

In its sample, this clonotype was seen a few times. The chain employs TRBV27 and TRBJ2-5; 9 bases match TRBD2. The CDR3 consists of 16 residues. V lost 5 bases, J lost 0 bases, and 7 bases stayed unmatched. CDR1 and CDR2 (germline): MNHEY, SMNVEV (reference sequence). The DNA of the CDR3 is TGTGCCAGCAGTCCCTTAGCGGGGGCGTACCAAGAGACCCAGTACTTC. This codes for CASSPLAGAYQETQYF.

The V and J genes are TRBV12-3 or TRBV12-4 and TRBJ2-5; D might be TRBD1 (6 bases). This CDR3 spans 15 amino acids. V lost 5 bases, J lost 0 bases, and 13 bases lay in between. Written as DNA, the CDR3 is TGTGCCAGCAGTCTAGGACAGAATGACCAAGAGACCCAGTACTTC. It codes for CASSLGQNDQETQYF.

The count of this clonotype is one. This may stem from a read error, because a much larger clone lies one nucleotide away. This chain uses TRBV24-1 with TRBJ2-5; D is unclear. Germline-derived CDR1 and CDR2 are KGHDR and SFDVKD. The CDR3 runs to 11 residues. Trimming cost V 12 bases and J 2 bases, with 9 bases left between them. CDR3 nucleotide sequence: TGTGCCTCCGGGCAGCAAGAGACCCAGTACTTC. Translated: CASGQQETQYF.

V and J are TRBV29-1 and TRBJ2-5, with a weak D call TRBD1 (5 bases). This CDR3 is 13 amino acids long. Trimming pared 6 bases from V and 5 bases from J, leaving 16 bases between. The germline V gene has CDR1 SQVTM and CDR2 ANQGSEA. The CDR3 spells CSVLAQGGETQYF. CDR3 sequence (DNA): TGCAGCGTGCTGGCGCAGGGTGGGGAGACCCAGTACTTC. The whole variable domain, remainder taken from reference TRBV29-1 and TRBJ2-5, is SAVISQKPSRDICQRGTSLTIQCQVDSQVTMMFWYRQQPGQSLTLIATANQGSEATYESGFVIDKFPISRPNLTFSTLTVSNMSPEDSSIYLCSVLAQGGETQYFGPGTRLLVL.

The rearrangement uses TRBV30 and TRBJ1-3; no firm D call. The CDR3 is 13 residues long. Germline lookup yields CDR1 GTSNPN and CDR2 SVGIG (reference sequence). V lost 3 bases, J lost 1 base, and 7 bases lay in between. CDR3 in amino acids: CAWRFGSGNTIYF. CDR3 DNA sequence: TGTGCCTGGAGATTCGGGTCTGGAAACACCATATATTTT.

CDR3 in amino acids: CASGRINGLNTEAFF. CDR3 coding DNA: TGTGCCAGCGGGAGGATCAACGGTTTGAACACTGAAGCTTTCTTT. The V and J genes are TRBV6-2 or TRBV6-3 and TRBJ1-1, with D uncertain. This CDR3 contains 15 residues. V was shortened by 8 bases and J by 0 bases, with 16 bases between the two germline ends. The V gene's germline CDR1 is MNHEY and CDR2 SVGEGT.

This clonotype was picked up many times. J is TRBJ1-5 and V is TRBV10-3; D gene ambiguous. The CDR3 contains 13 residues. Germline V gives CDR1 ENHRY, CDR2 SYGVKD. The V end was cut by 3 bases, the J end by 7 bases, with 10 bases between. The CDR3 spells CAISDSGRQPQHF. The DNA of the CDR3 is TGTGCCATCAGTGACAGCGGGCGGCAGCCCCAGCATTTT.

This clonotype showed up many times. V gene TRBV7-2 combines with J gene TRBJ1-2; weak D call: TRBD1 (6 bases). V was shortened by 1 base and J by 4 bases, with 7 bases between the two germline ends. Germline assignment: CDR1 SGHTA and CDR2 FQGNSA. The CDR3 covers 13 residues. CDR3 bases: TGTGCCAGCAGCTTAGACAGGGTCTATGGCTACACCTTC. It yields the protein CASSLDRVYGYTF. The variable domain in full, completed from reference TRBV7-2 and TRBJ1-2, reads GAGVSQSPSNKVTEKGKDVELRCDPISGHTALYWYRQSLGQGLEFLIYFQGNSAPDKSGLPSDRFSAERTGGSVSTLTIQRTQQEDSAVYLCASSLDRVYGYTFGSGTRLTVV.